These 6 T cell receptor beta chains were all obtained from the same sample, sequenced in a study of T cells in women clearing cervical HPV infection. Profiling relied on immunoSEQ multiplex PCR, and the TCRdb table lists in-frame clones only, not all of them. In total, the table holds approximately 33,000 clones. Sequencing was done on a sample of blood buffy coat. The receptors derive from a woman between 18 and 75 years old with a cervical HPV16 infection that either progressed to CIN3+ or cleared (not recorded which).

About this clone: Mismatch with germline at one junction end may stem from a read error. This CDR3 is CASSLAGGGLNTQYF. CDR3 bases read: TGTGCCAGCAGCTTGGCCGGCGGGGGGCTGAACACT. This sequence joins TRBV5-6 and TRBJ2-4; TRBD2 matches 8 bases. The read finishes 3 residues shy of the CDR3 end, and the germline J gene is used to complete it. The CDR3 is 15 amino acids. Germline values: CDR1 SGHDT, CDR2 YYEEEE.

About this clone itself: Coverage ceases 3 residues before the CDR3 finishes, and the germline J gene fills in the end. The rearrangement joins TRBV5-3 to TRBJ2-3; TRBD2 is a possible D gene (8 bases). TRBV5-3 is filed as an ORF, its function uncertain. The CDR3 length is 16 residues. V was trimmed by 5 bases and J by 4 bases, leaving 20 bases between them. The CDR3 bases that were read are TGTGCCAGAAGACCGACAGGGCGGGAGGTCCCAGATACG. Translating it yields CARRPTGREVPDT. The CDR3 in full is CARRPTGREVPDTQYF.

This clone is classed as medium-sized (0.01 to 0.1%) by frequency. CDR3 sequence: CSVVPVDMGRYEQYF. The part of the CDR3 DNA that was read is TGCAGCGTTGTACCCGTCGACATGGGTCGGTACGAG. The chain has TRBV29-1 and TRBJ2-7; D is ambiguous. The observed sequence ends 3 residues before the CDR3 terminus, with the missing tail filled in from the germline J gene. The V end lost 4 bases, the J end lost 4 bases, and 20 bases lay between the germline ends. This CDR3 has 15 amino acids. Germline CDR1 SQVTM, CDR2 ANQGSEA.

A remark on this clone: The CDR3 goes on 3 residues after the read ends, and that part is filled in from the germline J gene. The V gene is TRBV19, the J gene TRBJ1-2; D call uncertain. The CDR3 extends over 13 amino acids. Per the germline V gene, CDR1 is LNHDA and CDR2 is SQIVND (reference sequence). Between the trimmed V and J ends, which lost 7 bases and 3 bases, there was a span of 12 bases. Partial CDR3 DNA: TGTGCCAGTACCCCTGGGCGGGACTATGGC. Its translation: CASTPGRDYG. The CDR3, in full, reads CASTPGRDYGYTF.

Turning to this clone: The DNA ends 3 residues before the CDR3 does, and the rest of the CDR3 is filled in from the germline J gene. This sequence joins TRBV18 and TRBJ2-4, with TRBD1 as a possible D gene (6 bases). Looked up from germline, CDR1 is KGHSH and CDR2 is LQKENI. The CDR3 runs to 16 residues. The chain's CDR3 is CASSRSGTPANYGQYF. The covered CDR3 bases are TGTGCCAGCTCTCGTTCCGGGACACCCGCGAACTATGGT.

Worth noting for this clone: The read ends 3 residues early relative to the CDR3; the germline J gene fills the gap. The chain couples TRBV12-3 or TRBV12-4 to TRBJ2-7, with 9 bases matching TRBD1. CDR3 length equals 13 residues. Trimming removed 5 bases from V and 4 bases from J; junction bases left unmatched: 3. CDR3 bases read: TGTGCCAGCAGTCCGGGACAGGGTTACGAG. This translates into CASSPGQGYE. The complete CDR3 protein is CASSPGQGYEQYF.